This T cell receptor (beta chain) derives from a study of T cells after yellow fever vaccination. Overall study results and limits: Clones from primary vaccination mostly reappeared after the booster (around 96% CD4, approximately 91% CD8).

This clonotype was counted only a few times. Its target is unknown. TCR cDNA was made by 5'RACE template switching, adding a universal primer site and UMIs. TCRdb independently ran MiXCR on the 5' RACE reads; one entry per CDR3 protein. Here the sample spans around 530,000 distinct CDR3 sequences, roughly a sixth being singletons. V lost 10 bases to trimming and J lost 7 bases, with 22 bases between them. CDR3 length equals 15 residues. Per germline, CDR1 MNHEY and CDR2 SMNVEV (reference sequence). This receptor was taken from a young man who received the YFV17D yellow fever vaccine. The source was PBMCs, collected roughly 5 days after the first yellow fever vaccination. The J gene is TRBJ2-2, the V gene TRBV27, with unresolved D. The CDR3 sequence is CATYSPSTVGGELFF. The CDR3 DNA follows: TGTGCCACTTACAGCCCGTCGACGGTAGGCGGGGAGCTGTTTTTT.